The 30 T cell receptor beta chains below all came from one sample that was sequenced in a study of cytomegalovirus exposure and HLA in healthy donors. In the PCR, 60 Vbeta and 13 Jbeta primers were used. Measured with immunoSEQ multiplex PCR; TCRdb has only the in-frame clones, and not every one. This sample has 130,000 or so clones, with about 80% found just once. The sequenced material came from PBMCs. The receptor source for this set is a man aged 18 to 35 in good health and CMV-seronegative.

The rearrangement uses TRBV4-1 and TRBJ2-3; 12 nucleotides match TRBD2. The J segment lost 3 bases and the V segment lost 3 bases, leaving 4 bases of the junction unmatched. CDR1 is MGHRA, CDR2 YSYEKL, per germline. The CDR3 spans 16 residues. CDR3 loop: CASSQLAGGPTDTQYF. For the CDR3, the DNA is TGCGCCAGCAGCCAGCTAGCGGGGGGGCCAACAGATACGCAGTATTTT.

This rearrangement joins TRBV29-1 to TRBJ2-1, with D possibly TRBD2 on 5 matching bases. The CDR3 sequence is 12 residues long. Germline V gene sequence: CDR1 SQVTM, CDR2 ANQGSEA. Between the trimmed V and J ends, which lost 4 bases and 6 bases, there was a span of 10 bases. The CDR3 coding sequence is TGCAGCGTTGCCCTAGCTGGCAATGAGCAGTTCTTC. Translating it yields CSVALAGNEQFF.

V usage is TRBV10-3 and J usage is TRBJ1-2; D unresolved. The CDR3 consists of 17 residues. Trimming stripped 4 bases from V and 6 bases from J, with 24 bases between. The germline V gene has CDR1 ENHRY and CDR2 SYGVKD. The CDR3 DNA reads TGTGCCATCAGTGGGTCCACCGGGAGGGAGGAGTGGAATGGCTACACCTTC. Translating it yields CAISGSTGREEWNGYTF.

On this clone itself: The same CDR3 arises from other DNA sequences in this sample as well. The V gene is TRBV10-1, the J gene TRBJ1-2; weak D call: TRBD1 (6 bases). Trimming cost V 6 bases and J 3 bases, with 14 bases left between them. CDR3 length: 14 residues. CDR1 and CDR2 from the germline V gene are WNHNN and SYGVQD (reference sequence). CDR3 sequence: CASSPPGQDYGYTF. The CDR3 nucleotides are TGCGCCAGCAGCCCCCCGGGACAAGACTATGGCTACACCTTC.

V usage is TRBV6-6 and J usage is TRBJ1-1; D possibly corresponds to TRBD1 (6 bases). Germline CDR1 MNHNY, CDR2 SVGAGI (reference sequence). The CDR3 length is 15 residues. V lost 2 bases and J 5 bases, leaving 15 bases between the germline ends. CDR3 region: CASSYPRGAGTEAFF. The CDR3 DNA reads as TGTGCCAGCAGTTACCCTCGGGGGGCAGGGACTGAAGCTTTCTTT.

The rearrangement joins TRBV10-1 to TRBJ2-2; 9 bases line up with TRBD1. The germline V gene has CDR1 WNHNN and CDR2 SYGVQD (reference sequence). This CDR3 has 15 amino acids. The ends lost 3 bases at V and 5 bases at J; junction bases unmatched: 4. CDR3 sequence (DNA): TGCGCCAGCAGTGAACAGGGGGCGCATACCGGGGAGCTGTTTTTT. This translates into CASSEQGAHTGELFF.

The J gene is TRBJ2-3, the V gene TRBV4-2; TRBD1 matches 9 bases. The J segment lost 5 bases and the V segment lost 0 bases, leaving 9 bases of the junction unmatched. The CDR3 runs 17 residues. CDR1 and CDR2 (germline): LGHNA, YNFKEQ. CDR3 protein: CASSQDGNRGLIDTQYF. CDR3 DNA sequence: TGTGCCAGCAGCCAAGATGGTAACAGGGGGCTTATAGATACGCAGTATTTT.

The chain joins TRBV5-4 to TRBJ2-7; D may be TRBD1 (5 bases). Trimming took off 1 base at V and 6 bases at J, with 8 bases between the two ends. CDR3 length: 12 residues. Germline CDR1 reads SGHNT; CDR2 reads YYREEE (reference sequence). The CDR3: CASSLPQGEQYF. The CDR3 coding sequence is TGTGCCAGCAGCTTGCCCCAGGGCGAGCAGTACTTC.

The chain carries TRBV6-5 and TRBJ1-6, with D unclear. Per the germline V gene, CDR1 is MNHEY and CDR2 is SVGAGI. V was shortened by 3 bases and J by 7 bases, with 10 bases between the two germline ends. The CDR3 has 14 residues. The CDR3 region is CASSYSQTNSPLHF. DNA for the CDR3: TGTGCCAGCAGTTATTCACAGACCAATTCACCCCTCCACTTT.

The V gene is TRBV7-9, the J gene TRBJ1-2, with D perhaps TRBD1 (5 bases). V gave up 1 base and J gave up 2 bases, with 11 bases separating them. Germline loops: CDR1 SEHNR, CDR2 FQNEAQ (reference sequence). The CDR3 is 15 amino acids. CDR3 bases: TGTGCCAGCAGCTTAGATGGACGACAGAACTATGGCTACACCTTC. It encodes CASSLDGRQNYGYTF. Based on the CDR3 plus reference TRBV7-9 and TRBJ1-2, the full variable domain is DTGVSQNPRHKITKRGQNVTFRCDPISEHNRLYWYRQTLGQGPEFLTYFQNEAQLEKSRLLSDRFSAERPKGSFSTLEIQRTEQGDSAMYLCASSLDGRQNYGYTFGSGTRLTVV.

The chain employs TRBV7-9 and TRBJ1-5; TRBD1 matches 7 bases. Unmatched junction bases numbered 5, after V lost 5 bases and J lost 4 bases. CDR1 and CDR2 (germline): SEHNR, FQNEAQ (reference sequence). The CDR3 consists of 14 residues. CDR3 amino acids: CASSPGDRNQPQHF. CDR3 coding DNA: TGTGCCAGCAGCCCAGGGGACAGAAATCAGCCCCAGCATTTT.

V usage is TRBV7-8 and J usage is TRBJ2-3; 12 positions match TRBD2. The CDR3 covers 17 residues. Per germline, CDR1 SGHVS and CDR2 FQNEAQ. The trim removed 5 bases at V and 2 bases at J, leaving 8 bases unmatched. The CDR3 nucleotides read TGTGCCAGCAGCCCGCGACTAGCGGGGGCCCCCACAGATACGCAGTATTTT. This codes for CASSPRLAGAPTDTQYF.

In its sample, this clone was seen once. CDR3 amino acids: CASSMNPLANEQYF. DNA for the CDR3: TGTGCCAGTAGTATGAACCCTCTGGCAAACGAGCAGTACTTC. The V and J genes are TRBV19 and TRBJ2-7, with D unresolved. The V gene lost 3 bases and the J gene lost 5 bases, with 14 bases spanning the gap. The CDR3 sequence is 14 residues long. The germline V gene has CDR1 LNHDA and CDR2 SQIVND (reference sequence). Full variable domain (remainder filled in from reference TRBV19 and TRBJ2-7): DGGITQSPKYLFRKEGQNVTLSCEQNLNHDAMYWYRQDPGQGLRLIYYSQIVNDFQKGDIAEGYSVSREKKESFPLTVTSAQKNPTAFYLCASSMNPLANEQYFGPGTRLTVT.

The chain uses TRBV2 and TRBJ1-1; 7 bases agree with TRBD1. Germline V gene lookup returns CDR1 SNHLY and CDR2 FYNNEI. J was trimmed by 4 bases and V by 1 base; bases with no gene match: 6. The CDR3 contains 15 residues. The CDR3 DNA is TGTGCCAGCAGTGAAGAGGCAGGGGGGAGCACTGAAGCTTTCTTT. Its protein product is CASSEEAGGSTEAFF. The variable domain in full, completed from reference TRBV2 and TRBJ1-1, reads EPEVTQTPSHQVTQMGQEVILRCVPISNHLYFYWYRQILGQKVEFLVSFYNNEISEKSEIFDDQFSVERPDGSNFTLKIRSTKLEDSAMYFCASSEEAGGSTEAFFGQGTRLTVV.

This sequence joins TRBV5-5 and TRBJ2-1; D remains ambiguous. This CDR3 region has 14 residues. The germline CDR1 and CDR2 sequences are SGHKS and YYEKEE (reference sequence). V shed 4 bases and J shed 6 bases, with 14 bases lying between them. For the CDR3, the DNA is TGTGCCAGCAGCCCCTCCCTAGAAACCAATGAGCAGTTCTTC. Protein product: CASSPSLETNEQFF.

Only one count was recorded for this clone. The chain recombines TRBV25-1 with TRBJ2-5; 16 nucleotides align to TRBD2. Germline trimming cut 3 bases from V and 4 bases from J; bases unmatched to any gene: 8. In germline, CDR1 is MGHDK, CDR2 SYGVNS. The CDR3 is made up of 18 amino acids. The CDR3 spells CASSDYGTSGGERETQYF. The CDR3 coding sequence is TGTGCCAGCAGTGACTATGGGACTAGCGGGGGGGAGAGAGAGACCCAGTACTTC. The full variable domain, in which reference TRBV25-1 and TRBJ2-5 provide the parts outside the CDR3, is EADIYQTPRYLVIGTGKKITLECSQTMGHDKMYWYQQDPGMELHLIHYSYGVNSTEKGDLSSESTVSRIRTEHFPLTLESARPSHTSQYLCASSDYGTSGGERETQYFGPGTRLLVL.

This chain links TRBV13 with TRBJ2-7, with D possibly TRBD2 on 5 matching bases. CDR1 is PRHDT, CDR2 FYEKMQ, per germline (reference sequence). This CDR3 spans 12 amino acids. Trimming took 5 bases from V and 6 from J, leaving 11 bases between them. CDR3 sequence (DNA): TGTGCCAGCAGCCTCCGGAGGTCCGAGCAGTACTTC. Its protein product is CASSLRRSEQYF. The entire variable domain, with the rest obtained from reference TRBV13 and TRBJ2-7, is as follows: AAGVIQSPRHLIKEKRETATLKCYPIPRHDTVYWYQQGPGQDPQFLISFYEKMQSDKGSIPDRFSAQQFSDYHSELNMSSLELGDSALYFCASSLRRSEQYFGPGTRLTVT.

The chain is built from TRBV29-1 and TRBJ2-7, with 14 nucleotides matching TRBD2. The V gene end was trimmed by 6 bases and the J gene end by 6 bases; junction bases not matched to a gene: 10. Germline values: CDR1 SQVTM, CDR2 ANQGSEA. This CDR3 is built from 15 residues. The CDR3 is CSVATSGGASGEQYF. CDR3 nucleotides: TGCAGCGTCGCGACTAGCGGGGGGGCCTCTGGCGAGCAGTACTTC.

CDR3 residues: CASSDSGSYNEQFF. DNA of the CDR3: TGCGCCAGCAGTGATAGCGGTTCCTACAATGAGCAGTTCTTC. The chain has TRBV10-2 and TRBJ2-1; a possible D gene is TRBD2 (6 bases). This CDR3 spans 14 amino acids. The V end was cut by 3 bases, the J end by 1 base, with 7 bases between. Per germline, CDR1 WSHSY and CDR2 SAAADI.

The rearrangement links TRBV5-1 to TRBJ2-1, with a weak D call TRBD1 (5 bases). Germline-derived CDR1 and CDR2 are SGHRS and YFSETQ. This CDR3 has 17 amino acids. V was pared by 1 base and J by 1 base, with 15 bases between. The CDR3: CASSLLGADNSYNEQFF. The CDR3 nucleotides are TGCGCCAGCAGCTTGTTAGGGGCCGATAATTCCTACAATGAGCAGTTCTTC.

This clone was seen more than once but under ten times. V gene TRBV10-2 combines with J gene TRBJ1-3; TRBD1 is a possible D gene (6 bases). Trimming removed 4 bases from V and 4 bases from J, with 14 bases in between. CDR1 is WSHSY and CDR2 is SAAADI in the germline V gene. The CDR3 runs 15 residues. The CDR3 sequence is CASSVSGGSGNTIYF. Here the CDR3 DNA reads TGCGCCAGCAGTGTATCGGGGGGCTCCGGAAACACCATATATTTT.

V gene TRBV5-6 combines with J gene TRBJ2-7, with 9 bases that match TRBD1. The CDR3 has 13 amino acids. The V gene's germline CDR1 is SGHDT and CDR2 YYEEEE. With 2 bases clipped from V and 6 bases from J, the junction kept 3 bases outside the gene matches. The CDR3 DNA follows: TGTGCCAGCAGCTTCTCGACAGGGGGCGAGCAGTACTTC. It codes for CASSFSTGGEQYF.

This chain connects TRBV10-2 to TRBJ1-4; the D gene is possibly TRBD1 (5 bases). V gave up 10 bases and J gave up 2 bases, with 29 bases separating them. The CDR3 sequence is 19 residues long. Germline values: CDR1 WSHSY, CDR2 SAAADI. CDR3 in DNA: TGCGCCACCCTACCAGCAGGGAGGTATCAAGAGGATACTAATGAAAAACTGTTTTTT. Protein sequence: CATLPAGRYQEDTNEKLFF.

This rearrangement joins TRBV5-5 to TRBJ2-7; possibly TRBD1 for D (5 bases). V was trimmed by 0 bases and J by 4 bases, leaving 11 bases between them. This CDR3 region has 14 residues. The germline V gene encodes CDR1 SGHKS and CDR2 YYEKEE (reference sequence). The CDR3 sequence is CASSLADTNYEQYF. CDR3 in DNA: TGTGCCAGCAGCTTGGCGGACACAAATTACGAGCAGTACTTC.

The chain joins TRBV9 to TRBJ1-6; perhaps TRBD1 as D (5 bases). The germline V gene encodes CDR1 SGDLS and CDR2 YYNGEE. V gave up 0 bases and J gave up 1 base, with 11 bases separating them. The CDR3 spans 17 residues. The CDR3 bases are TGTGCCAGCAGCGTAGACAGGAAGGTATCCTATAATTCACCCCTCCACTTT. Its protein is CASSVDRKVSYNSPLHF.

The V call is TRBV5-1, the J call TRBJ2-3; no definite D call. CDR1 and CDR2 from the germline V gene are SGHRS and YFSETQ. The length of the CDR3 is 13 residues. Trimming removed 2 bases at V and 3 bases at J, with 7 bases between. CDR3: CASSFTVTDTQYF. The CDR3 DNA sequence: TGCGCCAGCAGCTTTACGGTTACAGATACGCAGTATTTT.

The V and J genes are TRBV6-1 and TRBJ1-1; D unclear. This CDR3 has 15 residues. Deletions cut 5 bases from V and 3 bases from J, with 16 bases between. CDR1 is MNHNS and CDR2 is SASEGT in the germline V gene. The CDR3, as DNA: TGTGCCAGCAGTCCAGGTCCGTTGAGGGACACTGAAGCTTTCTTT. The encoded protein is CASSPGPLRDTEAFF.

The chain employs TRBV2 and TRBJ2-3; 12 bases fit TRBD2. CDR3 size: 16 residues. Unmatched junction bases numbered 6, after V lost 6 bases and J lost 2 bases. The germline gives CDR1 SNHLY, CDR2 FYNNEI. DNA of the CDR3: TGTGCCAGCAGCCCCGGACTAGCGGGGTCCACAGATACGCAGTATTTT. Translated, it gives CASSPGLAGSTDTQYF.

The chain is built from TRBV25-1 and TRBJ1-2; the D gene is possibly TRBD1 (6 bases). Germline lookup yields CDR1 MGHDK and CDR2 SYGVNS. The V end lost 4 bases, the J end lost 4 bases, and 10 bases lay between the germline ends. This CDR3 region has 13 residues. The DNA for the CDR3 is TGTGCCAGCAGTGCCAGGGGTGTCTATGGCTACACCTTC. Protein sequence: CASSARGVYGYTF.

J is TRBJ1-2 and V is TRBV7-9, with D hard to call. From germline, CDR1 is SEHNR and CDR2 FQNEAQ (reference sequence). Trimming took 1 base from V and 5 from J, leaving 8 bases between them. The CDR3 spans 13 residues. DNA of the CDR3: TGTGCCAGCAGCTTAGGGAGGGATTATGGCTACACCTTC. Protein product: CASSLGRDYGYTF.